One and the same sample provided the 27 T cell receptor beta chains below, sequenced in a study of blood T cell repertoires in COVID-19. Generated by immunoSEQ multiplex PCR, the TCRdb table keeps only in-frame clones and is missing some. The sample has some 110,000 clones; around 78% are singletons. The sequenced sample was peripheral blood. The receptors come from a man older than 75 with COVID-19, enrolled during active disease.

This sequence joins TRBV24-1 and TRBJ2-3; a weak D match, TRBD1 (6 bases). CDR1 and CDR2 (germline): KGHDR, SFDVKD. This CDR3 is built from 15 residues. Trimming stripped 2 bases from V and 4 bases from J, with 12 bases between. The CDR3 here is CATSDWAGEADTQYF. The DNA for the CDR3 is TGTGCCACCAGTGATTGGGCAGGGGAAGCAGATACGCAGTATTTT.

The chain employs TRBV5-1 and TRBJ2-1; 10 nucleotides agree with TRBD2. Germline V CDR1 and CDR2: SGHRS, YFSETQ. The CDR3 covers 14 residues. J lost 5 bases, V lost 6 bases, and 5 bases had no gene match. The CDR3: CASKRTSGNNEQFF. CDR3 nucleotide sequence: TGCGCCAGCAAACGGACTAGCGGCAACAATGAGCAGTTCTTC.

The V gene is TRBV19, the J gene TRBJ2-5, with a possible D match to TRBD2 (6 bases). V was clipped by 5 bases and J by 4 bases, with 11 bases between them. The CDR3 loop spans 13 amino acids. CDR1 LNHDA and CDR2 SQIVND come from the germline V gene (reference sequence). The CDR3 loop is CASSDSGGETQYF. Written as DNA, the CDR3 is TGTGCCAGTAGTGATAGCGGAGGAGAGACCCAGTACTTC. The full variable domain, in which reference TRBV19 and TRBJ2-5 provide the parts outside the CDR3, is DGGITQSPKYLFRKEGQNVTLSCEQNLNHDAMYWYRQDPGQGLRLIYYSQIVNDFQKGDIAEGYSVSREKKESFPLTVTSAQKNPTAFYLCASSDSGGETQYFGPGTRLLVL.

The rearrangement uses TRBV6-1 and TRBJ1-4, with a weak D call TRBD1 (5 bases). Germline V gene sequence: CDR1 MNHNS, CDR2 SASEGT. The ends were cut back, 2 bases at V and 7 bases at J, with 14 bases in the middle. This CDR3 comprises 15 residues. As DNA, the CDR3 is TGTGCCAGCAGTGAAAATAGGGGTTTTGGTGAAAAACTGTTTTTT. Amino acid sequence: CASSENRGFGEKLFF.

This chain links TRBV7-8 with TRBJ2-5; maybe TRBD1 (6 bases). V lost 5 bases, J lost 1 base, and 14 bases lay in between. Per germline, CDR1 SGHVS and CDR2 FQNEAQ. This CDR3 has 15 amino acids. DNA of the CDR3: TGTGCCAGCAGCACCCCCGGGACAAGCCAAGAGACCCAGTACTTC. Its translation is CASSTPGTSQETQYF.

V usage is TRBV3-1 (or the pseudogene TRBV3-2) and J usage is TRBJ2-1, with 12 bases that match TRBD2. This CDR3 comprises 16 residues. Germline V lookup: CDR1 LGHDT, CDR2 YNNKEL (reference sequence). The V segment lost 1 base and the J segment 7 bases; nucleotides outside the gene matches: 5. This chain's CDR3 is CASSQGPSGRGNEQFF. CDR3 DNA: TGTGCCAGCAGCCAAGGGCCTAGCGGGAGGGGGAATGAGCAGTTCTTC.

This clone has only a few counts. The chain has TRBV5-1 and TRBJ1-5; 7 bases align to TRBD1. CDR1 and CDR2 from the germline V gene are SGHRS and YFSETQ. CDR3 length equals 15 residues. Losses at the gene ends were 4 bases for V and 3 bases for J; bases not matched to a gene: 7. The DNA for the CDR3 is TGCGCCAGCAGCCTGACAGGGCTTTCCAATCAGCCCCAGCATTTT. Translation: CASSLTGLSNQPQHF.

V and J are TRBV24-1 and TRBJ2-2, with D possibly matching TRBD2 (6 bases). The V end was cut by 4 bases, the J end by 7 bases, with 12 bases between. In germline, CDR1 is KGHDR, CDR2 SFDVKD. The length of the CDR3 is 14 residues. The DNA for the CDR3 is TGTGCCACCAGTGACGCAGGGAGGAACGGGGAGCTGTTTTTT. Translation: CATSDAGRNGELFF.

The V call is TRBV19, the J call TRBJ1-4; 7 nucleotides line up with TRBD1. Unmatched junction bases numbered 10, after V lost 4 bases and J lost 5 bases. CDR3 length equals 16 residues. Germline V lookup: CDR1 LNHDA, CDR2 SQIVND (reference sequence). The CDR3 sequence is CASSRRRGQGNEKLFF. CDR3 nucleotides: TGTGCCAGTAGTAGAAGGAGGGGGCAAGGGAATGAAAAACTGTTTTTT. Based on the CDR3 plus reference TRBV19 and TRBJ1-4, the full variable domain is DGGITQSPKYLFRKEGQNVTLSCEQNLNHDAMYWYRQDPGQGLRLIYYSQIVNDFQKGDIAEGYSVSREKKESFPLTVTSAQKNPTAFYLCASSRRRGQGNEKLFFGSGTQLSVL.

This clone was found a few times. V usage is TRBV18 and J usage is TRBJ2-3; no definite D call. V lost 3 bases and J lost 0, with 7 bases in between. The CDR3 consists of 14 residues. Germline-derived CDR1 and CDR2 are KGHSH and LQKENI. Here the CDR3 reads CASSPSRSTDTQYF. CDR3 nucleotides: TGTGCCAGCTCACCTTCTAGAAGCACAGATACGCAGTATTTT.

This sequence joins TRBV5-6 and TRBJ2-4; D gene ambiguous. Germline V gives CDR1 SGHDT, CDR2 YYEEEE. The CDR3 loop spans 13 amino acids. V dropped 8 bases and J dropped 6 bases, with 15 bases sitting between them. The CDR3 bases are TGTGCCAGTCTTAGTCTAGGCGGAAACATTCAGTACTTC. Translating it yields CASLSLGGNIQYF.

This chain joins TRBV7-2 and TRBJ2-5, with a possible D match to TRBD1 (5 bases). Trimming removed 0 bases from V and 5 bases from J, with 13 bases in between. The germline V gene has CDR1 SGHTA and CDR2 FQGNSA. CDR3 length equals 15 residues. This chain's CDR3 is CASSLAGPRRETQYF. In DNA form, the CDR3 reads TGTGCCAGCAGCTTAGCGGGGCCAAGACGGGAGACCCAGTACTTC.

This sequence joins TRBV24-1 and TRBJ1-3; D is uncertain. V was cut by 6 bases and J by 3 bases, with 2 bases left in between. This CDR3 contains 11 residues. The germline gives CDR1 KGHDR, CDR2 SFDVKD. The CDR3 protein is CATSYGNTIYF. The CDR3 DNA is TGTGCCACCAGTTATGGAAACACCATATATTTT.

This sequence joins TRBV5-1 and TRBJ2-4; possible D gene TRBD1, 5 bases. The V and J ends lost 0 bases and 0 bases respectively, with 7 bases between them. The CDR3 sequence is 15 residues long. Germline-derived CDR1 and CDR2 are SGHRS and YFSETQ. The CDR3: CASSLGQIAKNIQYF. Written as DNA, the CDR3 is TGCGCCAGCAGCTTGGGACAGATAGCCAAAAACATTCAGTACTTC.

The chain recombines TRBV4-3 with TRBJ2-1; D remains ambiguous. V was clipped by 0 bases and J by 1 base, with 7 bases between them. This CDR3 is built from 15 residues. Germline CDR1 reads LGHNA; CDR2 reads YSLEER. The CDR3 DNA reads TGCGCCAGCAGCCAAGACCAGTGGTCCTACAATGAGCAGTTCTTC. This encodes CASSQDQWSYNEQFF.

The chain links TRBV6-6 to TRBJ2-2; 9 positions agree with TRBD2. V was pared by 3 bases and J by 4 bases, with 6 bases of the junction left unmatched. This CDR3 comprises 16 residues. Looked up from germline, CDR1 is MNHNY and CDR2 is SVGAGI (reference sequence). The DNA of the CDR3 is TGTGCCAGCAGTTATCCGGCGGGAGGGATCACCGGGGAGCTGTTTTTT. Translation gives CASSYPAGGITGELFF.

There are a few counts of this clone. J is TRBJ1-1 and V is TRBV19; 7 bases map to TRBD1. CDR1 LNHDA and CDR2 SQIVND come from the germline V gene (reference sequence). V was clipped by 3 bases and J by 6 bases; unmatched bases: 10. This CDR3 has 15 residues. This CDR3 is CASSIEGGSGSEAFF. CDR3 in DNA: TGTGCCAGTAGTATTGAAGGGGGCTCTGGCTCTGAAGCTTTCTTT.

The rearrangement joins TRBV6-2 or TRBV6-3 to TRBJ2-1; TRBD2 matches at 8 bases. CDR1 MNHEY and CDR2 SVGEGT come from the germline V gene. V dropped 3 bases and J dropped 4; count of bases not matched to a gene: 5. The CDR3 runs to 15 residues. CDR3 nucleotides: TGTGCCAGCAGTTATAGCGGGATAAGGTACAATGAGCAGTTCTTC. Its translation: CASSYSGIRYNEQFF.

The chain couples TRBV5-1 to TRBJ1-3; weak D call: TRBD1 (5 bases). Germline V gene lookup returns CDR1 SGHRS and CDR2 YFSETQ. The CDR3 contains 17 residues. V lost 5 bases to trimming and J lost 2 bases, with 20 bases between them. CDR3 sequence (DNA): TGCGCCAGCAGTTACTCAAATCAGGGTGGGCCTGGAAACACCATATATTTT. Residues: CASSYSNQGGPGNTIYF.

This chain uses TRBV24-1 with TRBJ2-3; tentative D call: TRBD1 (6 bases). The V gene lost 9 bases and the J gene lost 3 bases, with 15 bases spanning the gap. The CDR3 sequence is 14 residues long. In germline, CDR1 is KGHDR, CDR2 SFDVKD. The CDR3 coding sequence is TGTGCCACCGGGGGCAGGGACCATACAGATACGCAGTATTTT. Residues: CATGGRDHTDTQYF.

The chain links TRBV18 to TRBJ1-3; TRBD1 aligns across 7 bases. This CDR3 spans 15 amino acids. V shed 0 bases, J shed 3 bases, and the junction held 2 bases outside the gene matches. Germline V lookup: CDR1 KGHSH, CDR2 LQKENI. The CDR3 spells CASSPPRGLGNTIYF. DNA of the CDR3: TGTGCCAGCTCACCACCAAGGGGGCTTGGAAACACCATATATTTT.

The chain employs TRBV28 and TRBJ2-1; perhaps TRBD2 as D (5 bases). The ends were cut back, 3 bases at V and 0 bases at J, with 9 bases in the middle. The CDR3 spans 15 residues. Germline-derived CDR1 and CDR2 are MDHEN and SYDVKM. CDR3 sequence (DNA): TGTGCCAGCAGTTTTCGAGGGAGCTCCTACAATGAGCAGTTCTTC. Its protein product is CASSFRGSSYNEQFF. Together with reference TRBV28 and TRBJ2-1, the CDR3 gives the full variable domain: DVKVTQSSRYLVKRTGEKVFLECVQDMDHENMFWYRQDPGLGLRLIYFSYDVKMKEKGDIPEGYSVSREKKERFSLILESASTNQTSMYLCASSFRGSSYNEQFFGPGTRLTVL.

The chain carries TRBV4-3 and TRBJ2-1; 9 bases fit TRBD1. With V trimmed by 0 bases and J by 6 bases, 15 bases remained unmatched. This CDR3 has 19 amino acids. CDR1 and CDR2 from the germline V gene are LGHNA and YSLEER. The CDR3 protein is CASSQEWGQGIVWVNEQFF. The CDR3 DNA reads TGCGCCAGCAGCCAAGAATGGGGACAGGGAATAGTATGGGTCAATGAGCAGTTCTTC.

V is TRBV5-1 and J is TRBJ1-1; D may be TRBD1 (5 bases). From germline, CDR1 is SGHRS and CDR2 YFSETQ. The CDR3 loop spans 13 amino acids. Between the trimmed V and J ends, which lost 7 bases and 3 bases, there was a span of 13 bases. The CDR3 DNA reads TGCGCCAGCGGATATTCGGGGGACACTGAAGCTTTCTTT. Its protein is CASGYSGDTEAFF.

This clone was seen a handful of times. This sample includes further DNA sequences coding for the same CDR3. The chain is built from TRBV4-2 and TRBJ2-7, with 9 bases that match TRBD2. The germline CDR1 and CDR2 sequences are LGHNA and YNFKEQ. CDR3 size: 14 residues. The junction had 7 bases not matched to a gene; V was cut back by 4 bases and J by 6 bases. CDR3 region: CASSPGTSSSEQYF. The CDR3 bases are TGTGCCAGCAGCCCCGGGACTAGCTCTAGCGAGCAGTACTTC.

A word on this clone: The junction departs from the called germline gene at one end, perhaps through a read error. The rearrangement uses TRBV11-2 and TRBJ1-2; no clear D gene. This CDR3 region has 14 residues. The germline CDR1 and CDR2 sequences are SGHAT and FQNNGV. Here the CDR3 DNA reads TGTGCCAGCACCTTAGACCCGTCTAACTATGGCTACACCTTC. Translation: CASTLDPSNYGYTF.

The chain uses TRBV7-8 and TRBJ2-7, with TRBD2 matching over 9 bases. V dropped 6 bases and J dropped 3; count of bases not matched to a gene: 6. This CDR3 is 14 amino acids long. Germline V gene data show CDR1 as SGHVS and CDR2 as FQNEAQ. This CDR3 reads CASRPGTSSYEQYF. DNA for the CDR3: TGTGCCAGCAGACCCGGGACTAGCAGCTACGAGCAGTACTTC.